This T cell receptor beta chain was found in a study of T cell responses to AZD1222 COVID-19 vaccine. Study-level findings and limits: Most donors were white British and more were female, and clonal diversity was possibly underestimated.

The method was immunoSEQ multiplex PCR; TCRdb's version includes in-frame clones alone and lacks a portion of them. The data hold 150,000 to 200,000 clones, with about 90% observed a single time. Germline assignment: CDR1 SEHNR and CDR2 FQNEAQ (reference sequence). The CDR3 has 14 residues. V lost 11 bases and J lost 5, with 18 bases in between. As regards this clone: Antigen specificity is unknown.

The sequence was collected from an adult who received the MenACWY meningococcal vaccine as a control. The specimen comprised peripheral blood, sampled 28 days after the second dose of the MenACWY control vaccine. The V gene is TRBV7-9, the J gene TRBJ2-2, with D possibly being TRBD1 (6 bases). The DNA of the CDR3 is TGTGCCGGGCGGATTGGGGGCCGGACCGGGGAGCTGTTTTTT. Translated: CAGRIGGRTGELFF.